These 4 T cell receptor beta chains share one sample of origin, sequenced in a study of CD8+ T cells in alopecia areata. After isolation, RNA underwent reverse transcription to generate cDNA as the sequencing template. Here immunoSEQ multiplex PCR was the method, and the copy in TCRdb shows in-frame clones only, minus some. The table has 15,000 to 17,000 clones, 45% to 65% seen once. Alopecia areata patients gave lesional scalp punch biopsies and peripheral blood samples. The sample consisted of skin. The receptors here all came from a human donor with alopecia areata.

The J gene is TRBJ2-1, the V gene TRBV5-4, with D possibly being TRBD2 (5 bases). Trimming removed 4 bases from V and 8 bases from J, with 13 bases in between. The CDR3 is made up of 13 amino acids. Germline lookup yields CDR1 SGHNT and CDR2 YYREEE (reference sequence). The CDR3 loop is CASSGTSFHEQFF. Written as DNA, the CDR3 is TGTGCCAGCAGCGGAACTAGTTTTCATGAGCAGTTCTTC. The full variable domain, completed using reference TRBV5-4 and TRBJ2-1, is ETGVTQSPTHLIKTRGQQVTLRCSSQSGHNTVSWYQQALGQGPQFIFQYYREEENGRGNFPPRFSGLQFPNYSSELNVNALELDDSALYLCASSGTSFHEQFFGPGTRLTVL.

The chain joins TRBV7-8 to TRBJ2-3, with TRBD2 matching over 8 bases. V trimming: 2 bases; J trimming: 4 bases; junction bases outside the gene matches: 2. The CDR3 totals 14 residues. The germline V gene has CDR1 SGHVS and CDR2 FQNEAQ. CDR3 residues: CASSLTGLADTQYF. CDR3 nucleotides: TGTGCCAGCAGCTTAACGGGACTAGCAGATACGCAGTATTTT.

CDR3 coding DNA: TGCGCCAGCAGCCAAGTTTGGGGGGGAGAGACCCAGTACTTC. Its protein product is CASSQVWGGETQYF. The chain recombines TRBV4-1 with TRBJ2-5; 7 nucleotides agree with TRBD2. The CDR3 loop spans 14 amino acids. The V segment lost 1 base and the J segment 4 bases; nucleotides outside the gene matches: 3. Germline V gene data show CDR1 as MGHRA and CDR2 as YSYEKL.

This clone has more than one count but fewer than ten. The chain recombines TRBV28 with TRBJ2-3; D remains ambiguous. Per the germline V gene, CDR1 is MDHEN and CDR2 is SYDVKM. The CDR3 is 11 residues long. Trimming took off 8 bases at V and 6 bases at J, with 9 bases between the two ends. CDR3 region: CASARADTQYF. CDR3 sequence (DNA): TGTGCCAGCGCGCGTGCTGATACGCAGTATTTT.